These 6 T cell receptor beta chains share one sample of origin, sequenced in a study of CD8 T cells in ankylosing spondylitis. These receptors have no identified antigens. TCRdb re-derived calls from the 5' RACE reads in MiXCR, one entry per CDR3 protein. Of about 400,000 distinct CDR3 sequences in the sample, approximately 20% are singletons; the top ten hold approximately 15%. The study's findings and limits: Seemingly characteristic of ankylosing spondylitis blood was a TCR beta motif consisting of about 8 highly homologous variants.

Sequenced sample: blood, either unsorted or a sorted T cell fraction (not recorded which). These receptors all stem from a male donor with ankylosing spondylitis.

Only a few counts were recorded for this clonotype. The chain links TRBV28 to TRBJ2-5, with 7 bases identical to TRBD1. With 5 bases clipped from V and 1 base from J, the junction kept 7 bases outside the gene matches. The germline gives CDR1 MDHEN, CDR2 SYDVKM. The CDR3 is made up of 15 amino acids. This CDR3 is CASSDTGTVQETQYF. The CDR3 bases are TGTGCCAGCAGTGACACGGGGACAGTCCAAGAGACCCAGTACTTC. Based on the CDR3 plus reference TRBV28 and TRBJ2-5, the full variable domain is DVKVTQSSRYLVKRTGEKVFLECVQDMDHENMFWYRQDPGLGLRLIYFSYDVKMKEKGDIPEGYSVSREKKERFSLILESASTNQTSMYLCASSDTGTVQETQYFGPGTRLLVL.

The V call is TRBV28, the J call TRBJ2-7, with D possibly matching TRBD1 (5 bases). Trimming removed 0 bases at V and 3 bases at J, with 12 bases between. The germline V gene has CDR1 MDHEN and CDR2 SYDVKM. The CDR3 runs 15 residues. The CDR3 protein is CASSLWGQMGYEQYF. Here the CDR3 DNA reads TGTGCCAGCAGTTTATGGGGGCAAATGGGCTACGAGCAGTACTTC.

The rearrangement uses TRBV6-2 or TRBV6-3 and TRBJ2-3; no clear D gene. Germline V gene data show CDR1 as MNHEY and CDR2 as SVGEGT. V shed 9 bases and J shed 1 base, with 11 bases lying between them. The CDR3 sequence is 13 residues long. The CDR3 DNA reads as TGTGCCAGTCAAAGGGTGCGCACAGATACGCAGTATTTT. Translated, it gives CASQRVRTDTQYF.

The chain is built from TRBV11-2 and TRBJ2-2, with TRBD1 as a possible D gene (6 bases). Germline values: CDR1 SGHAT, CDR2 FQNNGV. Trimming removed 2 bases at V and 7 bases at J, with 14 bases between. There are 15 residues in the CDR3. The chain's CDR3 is CASSLIITGSGELFF. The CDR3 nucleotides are TGTGCCAGCAGCTTAATAATAACAGGGAGCGGGGAGCTGTTTTTT.

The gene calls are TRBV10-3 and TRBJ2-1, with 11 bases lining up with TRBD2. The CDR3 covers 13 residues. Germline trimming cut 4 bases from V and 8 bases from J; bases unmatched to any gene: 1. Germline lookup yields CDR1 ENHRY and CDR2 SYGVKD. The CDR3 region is CAISGTSGYEQFF. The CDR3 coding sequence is TGTGCCATCAGTGGGACTAGCGGGTATGAGCAGTTCTTC.

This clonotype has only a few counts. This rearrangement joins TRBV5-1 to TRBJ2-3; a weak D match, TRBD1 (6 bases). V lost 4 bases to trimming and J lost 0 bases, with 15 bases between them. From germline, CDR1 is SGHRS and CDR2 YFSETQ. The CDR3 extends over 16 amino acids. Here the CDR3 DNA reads TGCGCCAGCAGCGGGAAGGACAGCGCTAGCACAGATACGCAGTATTTT. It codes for CASSGKDSASTDTQYF.